The rows below give T cell receptor beta chains drawn from one sample of a study of blood T cell repertoires in COVID-19. Clones were sequenced by immunoSEQ multiplex PCR, and TCRdb holds only the in-frame ones, with some missing. The sample lists approximately 210,000 clones; around 82% were seen once. Sequenced: peripheral blood. The source of these receptors is a woman in her forties with active or convalescent COVID-19. The CDR3 runs from the conserved cysteine through the conserved F or W. Each record gives: D gene, clone size, V gene, J gene, CDR3 protein, CDR3 DNA. A D gene is named only where the DNA matches it firmly. Clone size is stated in some rows and not others, as once, few, many or a class when expanded.

TRBD1	few	TRBV24-1	TRBJ2-1	CATRTGGSYNEQFF	TGTGCCACTCGGACAGGGGGATCCTACAATGAGCAGTTCTTC
NA	once	TRBV6-1	TRBJ2-1	CASSEFSYNEQFF	TGTGCCAGCAGTGAATTCAGCTACAATGAGCAGTTCTTC
NA	NA	TRBV2	TRBJ1-5	CASSDRTGFSNQPQHF	TGTGCCAGCAGTGATCGCACAGGCTTTAGCAATCAGCCCCAGCATTTT
NA	NA	TRBV10-3	TRBJ2-1	CAISEGGNQQFF	TGTGCCATCAGTGAGGGGGGGAATCAACAGTTCTTC
TRBD2	NA	TRBV5-1	TRBJ2-7	CASSFLGTRGGPGEQYF	TGCGCCAGCAGCTTTCTAGGGACTCGCGGGGGGCCGGGGGAGCAGTACTTC
NA	few	TRBV6-2/TRBV6-3	TRBJ2-7	CASSSARAPYEQYF	TGTGCCAGCAGCTCCGCGCGGGCCCCCTACGAGCAGTACTTC
TRBD1	NA	TRBV4-3	TRBJ1-1	CASSQDRGPEAFF	TGCGCCAGCAGCCAGGACAGGGGACCTGAAGCTTTCTTT
NA	NA	TRBV10-1	TRBJ2-7	CASSEEARSEQYF	TGCGCCAGCAGTGAGGAAGCTAGATCCGAGCAGTACTTC
TRBD1	NA	TRBV5-1	TRBJ2-3	CASSLGQGPDTQYF	TGCGCCAGCAGCTTGGGACAGGGGCCAGATACGCAGTATTTT
TRBD1	few	TRBV25-1	TRBJ1-1	CASEWTGRNTEAFF	TGTGCCAGCGAGTGGACAGGCCGGAACACTGAAGCTTTCTTT
NA	once	TRBV6-1	TRBJ2-7	CASSEWASRPYEQYF	TGTGCCAGCAGTGAATGGGCTAGCAGGCCCTACGAGCAGTACTTC
NA	NA	TRBV3-1/TRBV3-2	TRBJ1-2	CASSQPRRGPEQSNYGYTF	TGTGCCAGCAGCCAGCCCCGTAGGGGTCCGGAGCAATCTAACTATGGCTACACCTTC
TRBD1	NA	TRBV6-5	TRBJ1-3	CASSYGTVSSGNTIYF	TGTGCCAGCAGTTACGGGACAGTGAGCTCTGGAAACACCATATATTTT
TRBD1	NA	TRBV24-1	TRBJ1-1	CATSRQGGTEAFF	TGTGCCACCAGTCGACAGGGTGGGACTGAAGCTTTCTTT
NA	NA	TRBV5-8	TRBJ2-3	CASSLPSEADTQYF	TGTGCCAGCAGCTTGCCGTCGGAGGCAGATACGCAGTATTTT
NA	NA	TRBV6-1	TRBJ1-1	CASSDGLGRNTEAFF	TGTGCCAGCAGTGACGGTCTTGGTAGGAACACTGAAGCTTTCTTT
TRBD2	NA	TRBV19	TRBJ2-1	CASSISGGSDEQFF	TGTGCCAGTAGTATAAGCGGGGGGTCAGATGAGCAGTTCTTC
TRBD1	NA	TRBV28	TRBJ1-2	CASSLGTGQYGYTF	TGTGCCAGCAGTTTAGGGACAGGGCAGTATGGCTACACCTTC
NA	NA	TRBV3-1/TRBV3-2	TRBJ1-4	CASSQDRIQEKLFF	TGTGCCAGCAGCCAAGACCGTATTCAGGAAAAACTGTTTTTT
TRBD1	NA	TRBV27	TRBJ1-1	CASTLTGTGSPEAFF	TGTGCCAGCACCCTCACCGGGACAGGGAGCCCTGAAGCTTTCTTT
NA	NA	TRBV4-3	TRBJ2-1	CASSHDDRTSSYNEQFF	TGCGCCAGCAGCCACGACGACAGGACCAGCTCCTACAATGAGCAGTTCTTC
TRBD1	NA	TRBV12-5	TRBJ1-1	CASGSYRDPGGSAEAFF	TGTGCTAGTGGTTCCTACCGGGACCCAGGGGGGTCCGCTGAAGCTTTCTTT
NA	NA	TRBV5-1	TRBJ1-1	CASSLGGFGTEAFF	TGCGCCAGCAGCTTAGGGGGATTTGGAACTGAAGCTTTCTTT
TRBD2	NA	TRBV5-5	TRBJ2-1	CASSQVAGVRIEQFF	TGTGCCAGCAGCCAGGTAGCGGGAGTTAGGATTGAGCAGTTCTTC
NA	NA	TRBV15	TRBJ2-5	CATSGGPMEETQYF	TGTGCCACCAGCGGGGGCCCCATGGAGGAGACCCAGTACTTC
NA	NA	TRBV14	TRBJ2-5	CASSQLTGFQETQYF	TGTGCCAGCAGCCAACTAACAGGGTTCCAAGAGACCCAGTACTTC
TRBD1	few	TRBV5-1	TRBJ1-1	CASSWDLTGGYTEAFF	TGCGCCAGCAGCTGGGACCTAACAGGGGGCTACACTGAAGCTTTCTTT
TRBD2	NA	TRBV28	TRBJ2-7	CASSSSGSVYEQYF	TGTGCCAGCAGCTCGAGCGGGAGTGTGTACGAGCAGTACTTC
NA	NA	TRBV2	TRBJ2-5	CASSAGYQETQYF	TGTGCCAGCAGTGCCGGGTACCAAGAGACCCAGTACTTC
NA	NA	TRBV19	TRBJ1-6	CASSGGDRNSPLHF	TGTGCCAGTAGTGGGGGGGACCGGAATTCACCCCTCCACTTT
TRBD1	NA	TRBV18	TRBJ1-2	CASSPRQGANYGYTF	TGTGCCAGCTCACCGCGACAGGGGGCTAACTATGGCTACACCTTC
TRBD1	NA	TRBV19	TRBJ2-1	CASSLQGQGGINEQFF	TGTGCCAGTAGTTTACAGGGACAGGGAGGTATCAATGAGCAGTTCTTC
NA	NA	TRBV28	TRBJ1-4	CASSSWGRANEKLFF	TGTGCCAGCAGTTCCTGGGGGCGCGCTAATGAAAAACTGTTTTTT
NA	once	TRBV15	TRBJ1-5	CATSRAPVSSNQPQHF	TGTGCCACCAGCAGAGCGCCGGTTTCAAGCAATCAGCCCCAGCATTTT
TRBD2	NA	TRBV7-3	TRBJ2-1	CASSPRLAGGPREQFF	TGTGCCAGCAGCCCGAGACTAGCGGGAGGGCCCAGGGAGCAGTTCTTC
TRBD1	NA	TRBV7-2	TRBJ1-5	CASSTDRDQPQHF	TGTGCCAGCAGCACAGACAGGGATCAGCCCCAGCATTTT
TRBD1	NA	TRBV10-3	TRBJ2-3	CAISQTGGQDTQYF	TGTGCCATCAGCCAAACAGGGGGCCAAGATACGCAGTATTTT
NA	NA	TRBV15	TRBJ1-3	CATSRDRGSDGNTIYF	TGTGCCACCAGCAGAGATCGGGGTTCAGACGGAAACACCATATATTTT
TRBD1	NA	TRBV7-2	TRBJ1-1	CASSITGANTEAFF	TGTGCCAGCAGCATAACAGGGGCCAACACTGAAGCTTTCTTT
NA	NA	TRBV10-3	TRBJ2-3	CAISPPGGNTDTQYF	TGTGCCATCAGTCCCCCAGGAGGTAACACAGATACGCAGTATTTT
NA	NA	TRBV7-8	TRBJ1-2	CASSMRSYGYTF	TGTGCCAGCAGCATGCGAAGCTATGGCTACACCTTC
NA	NA	TRBV3-1/TRBV3-2	TRBJ1-2	CASSQAAGRQGGYTF	TGTGCCAGCAGCCAAGCCGCGGGCCGGCAAGGGGGCTACACCTTC
TRBD2	NA	TRBV2	TRBJ2-5	CASSSRAGGLTQYF	TGTGCCAGCAGTTCCAGGGCGGGGGGCCTGACCCAGTACTTC
NA	NA	TRBV28	TRBJ2-6	CASTVPNSGANVLTF	TGTGCCAGCACGGTCCCGAACTCTGGGGCCAACGTCCTGACTTTC
NA	NA	TRBV27	TRBJ1-1	CASLNSGFTEAFF	TGTGCCAGCCTAAATTCGGGGTTTACTGAAGCTTTCTTT
TRBD1	NA	TRBV2	TRBJ1-1	CASSSWGDSEAFF	TGTGCCAGCAGCTCATGGGGGGACAGTGAAGCTTTCTTT
TRBD2	once	TRBV7-3	TRBJ2-3	CASSDPPGTSGTDTQYF	TGTGCCAGCAGCGATCCCCCCGGGACTAGCGGCACAGATACGCAGTATTTT
TRBD1	NA	TRBV18	TRBJ1-4	CATRGAPNEKLFF	TGTGCCACCAGGGGGGCCCCCAATGAAAAACTGTTTTTT
TRBD1	NA	TRBV19	TRBJ2-2	CASSAGQGLTGELFF	TGTGCCAGTAGTGCAGGACAGGGGCTCACCGGGGAGCTGTTTTTT
TRBD1	few	TRBV10-3	TRBJ1-6	CAISQDQGARSPLHF	TGTGCCATCAGTCAGGATCAGGGGGCGAGGTCACCCCTCCACTTT
NA	NA	TRBV29-1	TRBJ2-7	CSVLTGLGNYEQYF	TGCAGCGTTCTCACAGGTTTAGGGAACTACGAGCAGTACTTC
NA	NA	TRBV2	TRBJ1-5	CASSWGSQPQHF	TGTGCCAGCAGCTGGGGCAGCCAGCCCCAGCATTTT
NA	once	TRBV12-2	TRBJ2-7	CASRSLLRRESYEQYF	TGTGCAAGTCGCTCCCTTCTACGGCGGGAGTCCTACGAGCAGTACTTC
TRBD1	NA	TRBV28	TRBJ1-1	CASSVQGQSMNTEAFF	TGTGCCAGCAGTGTACAGGGGCAAAGCATGAACACTGAAGCTTTCTTT
TRBD2	NA	TRBV18	TRBJ2-1	CASSPRLAGDYEQFF	TGTGCCAGCTCACCCCGACTAGCGGGGGACTATGAGCAGTTCTTC
TRBD2	NA	TRBV24-1	TRBJ2-5	CATKKQIWGREAGGWETQYF	TGTGCCACCAAGAAGCAAATATGGGGGCGGGAGGCGGGTGGATGGGAGACCCAGTACTTC
NA	NA	TRBV6-5	TRBJ1-1	CASSYKGYTEAFF	TGTGCCAGCAGTTACAAGGGGTATACTGAAGCTTTCTTT
NA	NA	TRBV5-4	TRBJ2-3	CASSNRGATDTQYF	TGTGCCAGCAGCAACCGAGGAGCTACAGATACGCAGTATTTT